This T cell receptor (beta chain) is from a study of radiotherapy plus CTLA-4 blockade in lung cancer (dated by TCRdb to between 2018 and 2020). Regarding the study in general: Among enrolled patients, approximately 17% had an objective response and about 30% reached disease control.

Library preparation employed the immunoSEQ multiplex PCR assay. TCRdb retrieved this table from immuneACCESS and kept in-frame rearrangements only. Not all clones are present; in checked studies, unresolved V genes account for under half, and no reason is known for the remainder. This sample gives just over 60,000 clones in total; approximately 75% of them show up just once. The ten most abundant clones make up about 4.2% of the sample. The germline ends are 16 bases apart after V is trimmed by 5 bases and J by 3 bases. The CDR3, cysteine through phenylalanine, is 16 amino acids long. Of all the DNA, just the CDR3 is kept, 48 bases in frame from base 1. CDR1 is given as SGHVS and CDR2 as FQNEAQ, both from the germline V gene. What the authors observed across the whole study: TCR clones derived from tumors expanded in peripheral blood after treatment with radiotherapy and ipilimumab. The strongest predictors of response, as reported, were early dynamic changes in blood T cell clones along with a rise in serum interferon-beta after radiation.

Focal radiation therapy combined with CTLA-4 blockade (ipilimumab) was tested in patients with chemo-refractory metastatic non-small-cell lung cancer. Points on this clone: It has no known antigen specificity. The input lacks base qualities; no much larger clone sits a single base away.

The source of this sequence is a human donor with non-small cell lung cancer who had a complete response to radiotherapy plus ipilimumab. This sample comprised peripheral blood, obtained from a patient treated with radiotherapy plus ipilimumab. This receptor chain uses TRBV7-8 and TRBJ1-4; TRBD1 is possibly the D segment (6 matching bases). The CDR3 region: CASSPGGGLANEKLFF. In nucleotide form, the sequence is TGTGCCAGCAGCCCCGGGGGGGGGCTCGCTAATGAAAAACTGTTTTTT.